This T cell receptor (beta chain) was documented in a study of beta chain features in type 1 diabetes. General observations from the study: Insertions at VDJ junctions were less frequent in type 1 diabetes patients. These patients also deleted more nucleotides at the same junctions. PCR might favor shorter templates, but any such skew would affect patients and controls equally.

All of the isolated RNA was reverse transcribed, so expressed TCRB transcripts were sequenced. Sequencing used immunoSEQ multiplex PCR; TCRdb keeps in-frame clones, though not all of them. The sample shows 200,000 to 300,000 clones, 13% to 15% of them seen only once. CD45RO/CCR7/CD25/CD127/CD95/CD27 separated CD4+ naive, central memory, regulatory and stem cell-like memory cells by sorting. Regarding this clone: Its antigen is not identified.

V was pared by 1 base and J by 1 base, with 5 bases of the junction left unmatched. Germline assignment: CDR1 SGHVS and CDR2 FQNEAQ. This CDR3 is built from 16 residues. The J gene is TRBJ1-2, the V gene TRBV7-8; 8 nucleotides align to TRBD1. What was sequenced was naive CD4+ T cells from blood. This TCR derives from a woman aged 35 to 49 in good health. CDR3 DNA: TGTGCCAGCAGCTTAGGGACAGGGACTATTAACTATGGCTACACCTTC. Protein sequence: CASSLGTGTINYGYTF.